The 7 T cell receptor beta chains below were found in one sample sequenced in a study of neurological immune-mediated disorders. MiXCR, run by TCRdb on the 5' RACE reads, gives a single entry per CDR3 protein. Of about 46,000 distinct CDR3 sequences in the sample, 3% to 3.5% are singletons; the top ten hold roughly 16%. Material for sequencing was PBMCs. These TCRs come from a woman aged 45-65 years with multiple sclerosis.

This clonotype was detected many times. The chain carries TRBV3-1 and TRBJ1-1; no clear D. The CDR3 runs 13 residues. Between the trimmed V and J ends, which lost 2 bases and 0 bases, there was a span of 4 bases. CDR1 and CDR2 (germline): LGHDT, YNNKEL (reference sequence). The CDR3, as DNA: TGTGCCAGCAGCCAACAAGTGAACACTGAAGCTTTCTTT. Translating it yields CASSQQVNTEAFF.

This clonotype has a count of ten or more. The gene calls are TRBV20-1 and TRBJ1-2; no clear D. V lost 6 bases and J 4 bases, leaving 15 bases between the germline ends. The germline gives CDR1 DFQATT, CDR2 SNEGSKA (reference sequence). The length of the CDR3 is 13 residues. CDR3 nucleotides: TGCAGTGCAATTGGAGGACTGTCCTATGGCTACACCTTC. It yields the protein CSAIGGLSYGYTF.

This clonotype came up many times. The chain links TRBV7-2 to TRBJ2-7; 9 bases line up with TRBD1. There are 15 residues in the CDR3. CDR1 and CDR2 from the germline V gene are SGHTA and FQGNSA. With 6 bases clipped from V and 2 bases from J, the junction kept 8 bases outside the gene matches. The CDR3 protein is CASSSTGGKTYEQYF. As DNA, the CDR3 is TGTGCCAGCAGTTCCACAGGGGGCAAGACCTACGAGCAGTACTTC.

By share of the sample, this clonotype is medium-sized (0.01 to 0.1%). The V gene is TRBV12-3 or TRBV12-4, the J gene TRBJ2-5; 8 bases match TRBD1. The CDR3 is 16 amino acids. V shed 5 bases, J shed 2 bases, and the junction held 10 bases outside the gene matches. CDR3 sequence (DNA): TGTGCCAGCAGTCTCGGACAGGGAGAAGGGCAAGAGACCCAGTACTTC. Its translation is CASSLGQGEGQETQYF.

This clonotype was counted ten times or more. The V call is TRBV9, the J call TRBJ2-2; 9 nucleotides match TRBD2. There are 16 residues in the CDR3. Per germline, CDR1 SGDLS and CDR2 YYNGEE. Losses at the gene ends were 3 bases for V and 6 bases for J; bases not matched to a gene: 9. The CDR3 nucleotides read TGTGCCAGCAGCGCCTCCTTAGCGGGAGTTTCCGGGGAGCTGTTTTTT. It yields the protein CASSASLAGVSGELFF.

This clonotype was seen repeatedly, ten times or more. This rearrangement joins TRBV20-1 to TRBJ2-7; 13 bases agree with TRBD2. The CDR3 sequence is 17 residues long. The junction had 13 bases not matched to a gene; V was cut back by 5 bases and J by 3 bases. Germline V gives CDR1 DFQATT, CDR2 SNEGSKA (reference sequence). DNA of the CDR3: TGCAGTGCTGTCGAACTTGGACTAGCGGGAGCTCTCTACGAGCAGTACTTC. The encoded protein is CSAVELGLAGALYEQYF.

This clonotype has ten or more counts. The chain has TRBV6-5 and TRBJ2-3, with TRBD2 as a possible D gene (5 bases). Per the germline V gene, CDR1 is MNHEY and CDR2 is SVGAGI. The length of the CDR3 is 14 residues. Trimming cost V 5 bases and J 4 bases, with 13 bases left between them. Written as DNA, the CDR3 is TGTGCCAGCAGTGGTGTAAGCGGCCCAGATACGCAGTATTTT. Encoded protein: CASSGVSGPDTQYF.